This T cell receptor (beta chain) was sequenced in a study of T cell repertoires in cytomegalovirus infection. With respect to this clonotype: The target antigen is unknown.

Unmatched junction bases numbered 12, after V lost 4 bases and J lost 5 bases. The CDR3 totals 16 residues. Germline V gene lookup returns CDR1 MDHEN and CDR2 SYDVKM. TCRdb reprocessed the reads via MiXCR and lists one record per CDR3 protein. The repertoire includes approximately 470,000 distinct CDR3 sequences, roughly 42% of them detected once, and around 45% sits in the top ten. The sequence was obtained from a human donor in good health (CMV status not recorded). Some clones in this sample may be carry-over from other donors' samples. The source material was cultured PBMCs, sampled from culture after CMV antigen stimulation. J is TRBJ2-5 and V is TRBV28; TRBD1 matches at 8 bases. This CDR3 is CASSSPQGASGETQYF. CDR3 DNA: TGTGCCAGCAGTTCTCCCCAGGGGGCTTCTGGTGAGACCCAGTACTTC.